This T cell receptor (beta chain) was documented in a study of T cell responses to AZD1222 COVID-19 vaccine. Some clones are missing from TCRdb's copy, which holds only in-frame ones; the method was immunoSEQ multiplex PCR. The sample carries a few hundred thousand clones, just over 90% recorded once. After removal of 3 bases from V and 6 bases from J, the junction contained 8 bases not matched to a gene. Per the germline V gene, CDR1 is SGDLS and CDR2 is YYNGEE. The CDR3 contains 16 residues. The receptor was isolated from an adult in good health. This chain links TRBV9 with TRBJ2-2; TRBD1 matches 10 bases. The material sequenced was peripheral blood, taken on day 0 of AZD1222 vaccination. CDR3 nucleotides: TGTGCCAGCAGCGCACCCGGGACAGGGGCCTCCGGGGAGCTGTTTTTT. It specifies CASSAPGTGASGELFF.